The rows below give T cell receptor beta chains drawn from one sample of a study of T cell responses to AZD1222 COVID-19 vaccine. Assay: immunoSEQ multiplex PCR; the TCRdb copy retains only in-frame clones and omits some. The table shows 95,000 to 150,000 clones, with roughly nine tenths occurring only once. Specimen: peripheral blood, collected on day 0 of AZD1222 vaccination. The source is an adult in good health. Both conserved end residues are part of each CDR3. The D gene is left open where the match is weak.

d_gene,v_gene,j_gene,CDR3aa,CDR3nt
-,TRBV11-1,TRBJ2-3,CASSLARGAPDTQYF,TGTGCCAGCAGCTTAGCAAGGGGGGCCCCAGATACGCAGTATTTT
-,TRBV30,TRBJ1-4,CAWRGQSYEKLFF,TGTGCCTGGAGAGGTCAGTCCTATGAAAAACTGTTTTTT
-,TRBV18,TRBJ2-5,CASSPLGPPWETQYF,TGTGCCAGCTCCCCCCTCGGACCGCCATGGGAGACCCAGTACTTC
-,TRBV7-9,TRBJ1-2,CASTRRGAGLGPYGYTF,TGTGCCAGCACCCGAAGGGGGGCAGGATTAGGGCCCTATGGCTACACCTTC
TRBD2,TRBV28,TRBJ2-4,CTPSGGAKNIQYF,TGTACCCCCTCCGGGGGGGCCAAAAACATTCAGTACTTC
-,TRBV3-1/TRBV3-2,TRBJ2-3,CASSLGSYTDTQYF,TGTGCCAGCAGCCTCGGGTCCTATACAGATACGCAGTATTTT
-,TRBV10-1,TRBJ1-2,CASRVGQGHGYTF,TGCGCCAGCAGGGTAGGGCAGGGACATGGCTACACCTTC
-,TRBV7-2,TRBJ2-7,CASSIFLDSYEQYF,TGTGCCAGCAGCATATTCCTGGACAGCTACGAGCAGTACTTC
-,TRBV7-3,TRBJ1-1,CASSLTRDSEAFF,TGTGCCAGCAGCTTAACCCGCGACAGTGAAGCTTTCTTT
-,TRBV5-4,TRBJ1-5,CASSAGRSKDQPQHF,TGTGCCAGCAGCGCCGGGAGGTCAAAGGATCAGCCCCAGCATTTT
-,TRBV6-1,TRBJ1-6,CASSVRPQSISYNSPLHF,TGTGCCAGCAGTGTCAGGCCCCAGTCAATCTCCTATAATTCACCCCTCCACTTT
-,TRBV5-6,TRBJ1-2,CASSGAQGVVKGYTF,TGTGCCAGCAGCGGTGCACAGGGTGTTGTAAAAGGCTACACCTTC
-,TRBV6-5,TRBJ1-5,CASSYSGGNQPQHF,TGTGCCAGCAGTTACTCGGGGGGCAATCAGCCCCAGCATTTT
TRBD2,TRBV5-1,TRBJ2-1,CASSLGREGEQFF,TGCGCCAGCAGCTTGGGCAGGGAGGGTGAGCAGTTCTTC